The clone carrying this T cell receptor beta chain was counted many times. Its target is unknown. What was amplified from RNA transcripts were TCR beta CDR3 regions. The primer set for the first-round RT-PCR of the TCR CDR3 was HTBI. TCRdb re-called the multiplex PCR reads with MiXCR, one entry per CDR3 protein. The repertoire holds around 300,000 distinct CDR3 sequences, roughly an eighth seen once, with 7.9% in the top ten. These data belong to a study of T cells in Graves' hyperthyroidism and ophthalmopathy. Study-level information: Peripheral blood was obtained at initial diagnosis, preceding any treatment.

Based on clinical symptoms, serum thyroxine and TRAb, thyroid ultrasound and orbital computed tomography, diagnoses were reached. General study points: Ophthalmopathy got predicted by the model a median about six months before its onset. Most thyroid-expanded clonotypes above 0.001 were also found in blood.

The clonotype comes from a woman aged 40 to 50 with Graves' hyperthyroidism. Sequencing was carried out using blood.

The CDR3 nucleotides are TGTGCCAGCAGTGAACAGGGGGCTGATCAGCCCCAGCATTTT. As protein: CASSEQGADQPQHF. The chain has TRBV2 and TRBJ1-5; the match to TRBD1 covers 8 bases. The V and J ends lost 2 bases and 5 bases, in that order; junction bases with no gene match: 2. Germline-derived CDR1 and CDR2 are SNHLY and FYNNEI. The CDR3 has 14 residues.